This T cell receptor beta chain originates from a study of blood T cell repertoires in COVID-19 (dated by TCRdb to between 2020 and 2021). For context, the study as a whole: Samples from collaborators originated in the United States, Italy and Spain and spanned both the acute and convalescent phases of COVID-19. The material from the prospective study consisted of cDNA or gDNA derived from T cells, B-cell-depleted T cells, or PBMCs. Subjects who had been exposed to COVID-19, were actively infected with it, or had recovered from it provided the deeply sampled blood TCRbeta repertoires that made up the dataset. The repertoires were made available in a free public database intended to serve as a resource for research on the immune response to SARS-CoV-2. Samples were obtained from the ongoing ImmuneRACE study (first 160 participants) and from some 1,300 subjects provided by 6 global collaborators. Sample metadata almost always included a de-identified subject ID, COVID-19 status, age in years and sex. Where available, HLA class I and class II types were taken from metadata supplied by the sample provider and were not determined by assay-based typing. The full study reports these points: Clinical and demographic metadata were provided uncurated, with the amount varying by source and participant.

To note about this clone: The antigen it binds to is not known. No base quality information exists; no much larger clone differs at one position. The same CDR3 can be traced to other DNA sequences in this sample.

The immunoSEQ Assay, a bias-controlled multiplex PCR, was used to amplify TCRbeta CDR3 regions from genomic DNA. For the original study's pipeline: The number of nucleated cells in each sample was estimated by amplification of reference gene primers within the assay. Sequence reads were collapsed and filtered to measure the absolute abundance of every unique TCRbeta CDR3 rearrangement. For each sample, productive Simpson clonality was calculated as the square root of Simpson's diversity index over productive rearrangements. The clones in this table, taken by TCRdb from immuneACCESS, are in-frame only. Not every clone is retained; where verified, under half of the shortfall comes from an unresolved V gene, and the cause of the rest is unknown. The DNA gave D and trimming, while V, J and clone size come from that table. For this sample there are 150,000 or so clones; around 86% appear just once. The ten most abundant clones make up about an eighth of the sample.

Compared with germline, V lacks 7 bases and J lacks 5 bases; bases without a gene match: 3. The CDR3 spans 13 residues, from the cysteine through the phenylalanine. Only the CDR3 part of the read is kept: 39 bases, read in frame from the first base. CDR1 is given as SNHLY and CDR2 as FYNNEI, both from the germline V gene. One collaborating source in Seattle enrolled patients while the patients were actively infected and followed the patients over time throughout the course of disease. Whole blood was collected in K2EDTA tubes by collaborating institutions according to the institutions' own protocols. Collaborator samples were shipped for TCRbeta analysis as frozen whole blood, isolated PBMCs, or DNA extracted from either sample type.

This receptor chain uses TRBV2 and TRBJ1-1; TRBD1 fits 11 bases in the junction. Material: peripheral blood. The sequence was obtained from a woman aged 70-85 years with COVID-19, enrolled during active disease. CDR3 loop: CASNGQGATEAFF. The nucleotides read TGTGCCAGCAACGGACAGGGGGCAACTGAAGCTTTCTTT.